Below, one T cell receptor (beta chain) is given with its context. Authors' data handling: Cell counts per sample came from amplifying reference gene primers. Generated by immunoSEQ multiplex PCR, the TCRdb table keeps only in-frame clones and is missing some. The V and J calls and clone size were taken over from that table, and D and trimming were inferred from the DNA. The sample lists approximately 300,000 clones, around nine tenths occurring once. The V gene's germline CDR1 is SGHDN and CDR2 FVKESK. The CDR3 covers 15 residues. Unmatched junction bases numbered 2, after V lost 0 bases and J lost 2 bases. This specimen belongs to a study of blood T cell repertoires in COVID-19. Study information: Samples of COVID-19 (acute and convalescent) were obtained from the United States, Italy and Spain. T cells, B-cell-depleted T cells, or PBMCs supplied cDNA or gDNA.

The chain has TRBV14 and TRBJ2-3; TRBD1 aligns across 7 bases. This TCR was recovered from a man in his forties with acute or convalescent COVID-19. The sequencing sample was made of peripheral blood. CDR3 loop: CASSQETGPTDTQYF. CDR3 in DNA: TGTGCCAGCAGCCAAGAGACAGGGCCCACAGATACGCAGTATTTT.